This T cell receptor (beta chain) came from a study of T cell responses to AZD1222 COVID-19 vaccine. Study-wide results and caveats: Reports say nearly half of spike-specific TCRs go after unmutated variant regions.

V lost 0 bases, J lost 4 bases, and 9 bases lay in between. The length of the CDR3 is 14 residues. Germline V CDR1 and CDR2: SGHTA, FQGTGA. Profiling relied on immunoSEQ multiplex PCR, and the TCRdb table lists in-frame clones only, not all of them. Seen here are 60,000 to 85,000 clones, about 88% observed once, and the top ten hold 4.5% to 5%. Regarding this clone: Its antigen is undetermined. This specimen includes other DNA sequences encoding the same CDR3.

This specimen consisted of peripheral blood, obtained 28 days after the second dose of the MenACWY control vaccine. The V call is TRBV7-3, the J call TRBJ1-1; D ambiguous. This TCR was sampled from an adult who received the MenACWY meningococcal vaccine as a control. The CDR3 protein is CASSLTGRGTEAFF. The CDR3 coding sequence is TGTGCCAGCAGCTTAACCGGGCGGGGCACTGAAGCTTTCTTT. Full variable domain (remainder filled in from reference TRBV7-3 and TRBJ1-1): GAGVSQTPSNKVTEKGKYVELRCDPISGHTALYWYRQSLGQGPEFLIYFQGTGAADDSGLPNDRFFAVRPEGSVSTLKIQRTERGDSAVYLCASSLTGRGTEAFFGQGTRLTVV.